The 19 T cell receptor beta chains given below trace back to one sample, sequenced in a study of blood T cells in healthy people across ages (dated by TCRdb to between 2014 and 2017). The library was prepared using 5' RACE. Sequencing was carried out with an Illumina HiSeq 2500. The second PCR ran for roughly 7 to 11 cycles and used a J-beta primer mix along with a sample-barcoded 5' primer. TCRdb took the public reads, trimmed them with fastp at Q25, ran MiXCR for clone calling and kept in-frame beta chains. When rows share a CDR3 protein, they turn into one entry using the most common DNA and genes. For this sample there are some 760,000 distinct CDR3 sequences; roughly 25% appear just once. The ten largest clones add up to approximately 3.7% of the sample. Separately, the same data were catalogued under a study of T cells of mothers and their children.

The sample consisted of blood. The source is a boy younger than 18 in good health.

The chain recombines TRBV5-5 with TRBJ2-1; D is unclear. Germline V gene data show CDR1 as SGHKS and CDR2 as YYEKEE (reference sequence). Trimming shortened V by 1 base and J by 8 bases, and 19 bases separated the two germline ends. CDR3 size: 16 residues. The CDR3 reads CASSLSVFGSLDEQFF. The CDR3 DNA is TGTGCCAGCAGCTTGTCCGTTTTCGGATCCCTTGATGAGCAGTTCTTC.

This clonotype has more than one count but fewer than ten. The chain combines TRBV7-2 with TRBJ2-2, with D perhaps matching TRBD2 (5 bases). CDR1 is SGHTA and CDR2 is FQGNSA in the germline V gene. Trimming cost V 5 bases and J 6 bases, with 16 bases left between them. The CDR3 is 15 residues long. The DNA for the CDR3 is TGTGCCAGCAGCCATCCCCCGGGGTATGCCGGGGAGCTGTTTTTT. It is translated as CASSHPPGYAGELFF. The full variable domain, in which reference TRBV7-2 and TRBJ2-2 provide the parts outside the CDR3, is GAGVSQSPSNKVTEKGKDVELRCDPISGHTALYWYRQSLGQGLEFLIYFQGNSAPDKSGLPSDRFSAERTGGSVSTLTIQRTQQEDSAVYLCASSHPPGYAGELFFGEGSRLTVL.

This clonotype was seen more than once but under ten times. The chain couples TRBV25-1 to TRBJ2-1, with D maybe TRBD1 (6 bases). The J call may be wrong; the DNA end is better matched by TRBJ2-5. Germline loops: CDR1 MGHDK, CDR2 SYGVNS. The CDR3 has 14 residues. CDR3 DNA: TGTGCCAGCAGTCCCAGGGGCCCTCGAGAGACCCAGTACTTC. Residues: CASSPRGPRETQYF.

The table lists this clonotype with a few counts. This chain connects TRBV13 to TRBJ1-1, with TRBD1 matching over 11 bases. Germline CDR1 is PRHDT and CDR2 is FYEKMQ (reference sequence). J gave up 3 bases and V 5 bases, and 5 bases lay outside the gene matches. There are 15 residues in the CDR3. CDR3 sequence reads: CASSDRTGGDTEAFF. The CDR3 coding sequence is TGTGCCAGCAGCGACCGGACAGGGGGCGACACTGAAGCTTTCTTT.

The table lists this clonotype with a few counts. An end of the junction does not agree with germline; a read error may underlie this. The rearrangement joins TRBV29-1 to TRBJ2-5; tentatively, D is TRBD1 (5 bases). Germline CDR1 and CDR2: SQVTM and ANQGSEA. The CDR3 is made up of 13 amino acids. CDR3 DNA sequence: TGCAGCATTGACCAAGGGGTTCAAGAGACCCAGTACTTC. Translated, it gives CSIDQGVQETQYF.

This clonotype was seen more than once but under ten times. The chain is built from TRBV12-3 or TRBV12-4 and TRBJ1-4, with D unresolved. The ends were cut back, 5 bases at V and 6 bases at J, with 16 bases in the middle. CDR3 length equals 15 residues. This chain's CDR3 is CASSAAWGWDEKLFF. CDR3 nucleotide sequence: TGTGCCAGCAGTGCCGCGTGGGGATGGGATGAAAAACTGTTTTTT.

This clonotype was counted between two and nine times. CDR3: CASVKQGASIRSYNEQFF. CDR3 coding DNA: TGTGCCAGCGTTAAACAGGGGGCGTCGATTCGCTCCTACAATGAGCAGTTCTTC. This chain joins TRBV6-5 and TRBJ2-1, with 9 bases identical to TRBD1. This CDR3 comprises 18 residues. CDR1 MNHEY and CDR2 SVGAGI come from the germline V gene. Trimming took 8 bases from V and 0 from J; bases not matched to a gene: 14.

J is TRBJ2-3 and V is TRBV28, with 9 bases fitting TRBD2. The CDR3 consists of 15 residues. CDR1 and CDR2 from the germline V gene are MDHEN and SYDVKM. V dropped 4 bases and J dropped 2; count of bases not matched to a gene: 4. CDR3 sequence reads: CASSWAGGPTDTQYF. Written as DNA, the CDR3 is TGTGCCAGCAGTTGGGCGGGAGGGCCCACAGATACGCAGTATTTT.

V usage is TRBV4-1 and J usage is TRBJ2-1, with D uncertain. The CDR3 extends over 17 amino acids. Germline V gene lookup returns CDR1 MGHRA and CDR2 YSYEKL. Deletions cut 0 bases from V and 4 bases from J, with 16 bases between. The CDR3 DNA is TGCGCCAGCAGCCAAGATGGAGACGCCGCACTTTACAATGAGCAGTTCTTC. Its protein is CASSQDGDAALYNEQFF.

This clonotype has just a few counts. CDR3 sequence (DNA): TGTGCCAGCAGCCCGTTCTCGGGGGAGGCGGAGACCCAGTACTTC. This gives the protein CASSPFSGEAETQYF. The rearrangement links TRBV12-3 or TRBV12-4 to TRBJ2-5; a weak D match, TRBD2 (6 bases). Trimming took off 6 bases at V and 5 bases at J, with 19 bases between the two ends. This CDR3 is built from 15 residues.

The table lists this clonotype with a few counts. This chain joins TRBV6-5 and TRBJ2-1; 9 bases match TRBD2. Germline lookup yields CDR1 MNHEY and CDR2 SVGAGI. This CDR3 spans 17 amino acids. V dropped 4 bases and J dropped 4; count of bases not matched to a gene: 11. CDR3 sequence (DNA): TGTGCCAGCAGTTGCGGAGGCCCACTAGCGGGTTACAATGAGCAGTTCTTC. Its translation: CASSCGGPLAGYNEQFF.

This chain links TRBV24-1 with TRBJ2-2, with TRBD2 matching over 8 bases. J lost 9 bases, V lost 1 base, and 12 bases had no gene match. Germline CDR1 KGHDR, CDR2 SFDVKD. This CDR3 spans 17 amino acids. Here the CDR3 DNA reads TGTGCCACCAGTGATTTAGGTCGGGAGGGCCTTCCCCGGGAGCTGTTTTTT. This sequence encodes CATSDLGREGLPRELFF.

This chain connects TRBV29-1 to TRBJ2-2; TRBD1 matches 9 bases. Trimming cost V 5 bases and J 5 bases; bases outside gene matches: 3. The CDR3 consists of 13 residues. CDR1 SQVTM and CDR2 ANQGSEA come from the germline V gene. Here the CDR3 DNA reads TGCAGCGTTCCGGGGACAGGGACCGGGGAGCTGTTTTTT. Its protein is CSVPGTGTGELFF.

This clonotype was observed a handful of times. J is TRBJ2-3 and V is TRBV4-3; D ambiguous. Germline CDR1 and CDR2: LGHNA and YSLEER. Trimming stripped 0 bases from V and 2 bases from J, with 9 bases between. There are 15 residues in the CDR3. Written as DNA, the CDR3 is TGCGCCAGCAGCCAAGATCGGAAACTCACAGATACGCAGTATTTT. Its protein is CASSQDRKLTDTQYF.

The chain carries TRBV12-3 or TRBV12-4 and TRBJ2-4, with D perhaps matching TRBD1 or TRBD2 (5 bases each). Trimming took 2 bases from V and 8 from J, leaving 16 bases between them. CDR3 length equals 15 residues. The CDR3 spells CASSLWDLPGDIQYF. The CDR3 DNA reads TGTGCCAGCAGTTTATGGGACCTACCCGGGGACATTCAGTACTTC.

This clonotype was found many times. The chain couples TRBV7-3 to TRBJ2-3; the D is unclear. Germline V gene data show CDR1 as SGHTA and CDR2 as FQGTGA. Trimming cost V 5 bases and J 0 bases, with 15 bases left between them. The length of the CDR3 is 16 residues. Written as DNA, the CDR3 is TGTGCCAGCAGCCGATCTGGTCCCGGGAGCACAGATACGCAGTATTTT. Amino acids: CASSRSGPGSTDTQYF.

The V and J genes are TRBV7-6 and TRBJ2-5; D remains unclear. V lost 3 bases, J lost 0 bases, and 11 bases lay in between. This CDR3 region has 15 residues. In germline, CDR1 is SGHVS, CDR2 FNYEAQ. The CDR3 DNA reads as TGTGCCAGCAGCTTCGGTAGAGAGTACCAAGAGACCCAGTACTTC. Translating gives CASSFGREYQETQYF.

The chain links TRBV6-1 to TRBJ2-7, with a possible D match to TRBD1 (5 bases). This CDR3 has 13 amino acids. In germline, CDR1 is MNHNS, CDR2 SASEGT. V lost 4 bases to trimming and J lost 6 bases, with 13 bases between them. The CDR3 loop is CASSGQFGSEQYF. Written as DNA, the CDR3 is TGTGCCAGCAGTGGACAGTTCGGAAGCGAGCAGTACTTC.

This clonotype turned up a few times. The chain uses TRBV20-1 and TRBJ2-7; perhaps TRBD2 as D (6 bases). The V gene's germline CDR1 is DFQATT and CDR2 SNEGSKA (reference sequence). The CDR3 runs to 15 residues. V lost 0 bases and J 0 bases, leaving 12 bases between the germline ends. For the CDR3, the DNA is TGCAGTGCTAGAGATGAGCGGGTCAGCTCCTACGAGCAGTACTTC. Protein sequence: CSARDERVSSYEQYF.